This T cell receptor (beta chain) is drawn from a study of post-analysis software for immune sequencing data. General study findings and limits: Samples sharing a preparation batch grouped tightly together when assessed by F measure. Included in a set of several TRBV segments more frequent in patients than controls were TRBV5-6, TRBV5-1 and TRBV20-1.

TCR beta libraries were prepared from cDNA with unique molecular identifiers. TCRdb used MiXCR to reprocess the PCR reads, holding one entry per CDR3 protein. The sample yields about 770,000 distinct CDR3 sequences, around 46% seen once. In the case of this clonotype: Its antigen is not identified.

Germline CDR1 is KGHDR and CDR2 is SFDVKD. The CDR3 is 17 amino acids. Losses at the gene ends were 4 bases for V and 3 bases for J; bases not matched to a gene: 10. This rearrangement joins TRBV24-1 to TRBJ2-3, with 9 bases identical to TRBD1. Sequenced sample: blood. The clonotype originates from a girl under 18 with multiple sclerosis. The CDR3, as DNA: TGTGCCACCAGTGACGAGGGACAGGGTGTGTTTACAGATACGCAGTATTTT. Encoded protein: CATSDEGQGVFTDTQYF.